The clone carrying this T cell receptor beta chain was picked up one time. The antigen is unknown. These data belong to a study of cytomegalovirus exposure and HLA in healthy donors. While unrecorded immune exposures were likely, the donors were nominally healthy when sampled. Both 60 Vbeta primers and 13 Jbeta primers went into the PCR. Generated by immunoSEQ multiplex PCR, the TCRdb table keeps only in-frame clones and is missing some. The sample comprises 100,000 or so clones, around 84% of which are singletons, and more than 0.95% rests with the top ten. Study-level points and caveats: A few chains tied to CMV proved CMV antigen-specific in vitro.

The J segment lost 3 bases and the V segment lost 10 bases, leaving 6 bases of the junction unmatched. The CDR3 is made up of 13 amino acids. The germline gives CDR1 MNHEY, CDR2 SMNVEV (reference sequence). This TCR derives from a woman between 18 and 29 years old in good health and CMV-seronegative. This chain uses TRBV27 with TRBJ2-1, with TRBD2 matching over 7 bases. Sequencing was done on a sample of PBMCs. The CDR3 is CATGGRYYNEQFF. The CDR3 DNA is TGTGCCACCGGGGGGAGGTACTACAATGAGCAGTTCTTC.